The 11 T cell receptor beta chains in this list originate from one sample, sequenced in a study of T cell changes during pregnancy in multiple sclerosis. Clones were sequenced by immunoSEQ multiplex PCR, and TCRdb holds only the in-frame ones, with some missing. The table records roughly 48,000 clones, approximately 95% of them present only once. This material consisted of CD8+ T cells from peripheral blood mononuclear cells, taken in the first trimester of pregnancy. These receptors were taken from a female donor with multiple sclerosis, enrolled in a pregnancy study.

This clone appeared a single time. The chain joins TRBV19 to TRBJ1-1, with D possibly being TRBD1 (6 bases). The CDR3 covers 15 residues. In germline, CDR1 is LNHDA, CDR2 SQIVND (reference sequence). V was shortened by 2 bases and J by 4 bases, with 14 bases between the two germline ends. As DNA, the CDR3 is TGTGCCAGTAGTATATATGTTGGGGGCGGCACTGAAGCTTTCTTT. This gives the protein CASSIYVGGGTEAFF. Using reference TRBV19 and TRBJ1-1 for the parts outside the CDR3, the full variable domain is DGGITQSPKYLFRKEGQNVTLSCEQNLNHDAMYWYRQDPGQGLRLIYYSQIVNDFQKGDIAEGYSVSREKKESFPLTVTSAQKNPTAFYLCASSIYVGGGTEAFFGQGTRLTVV.

J is TRBJ2-5 and V is TRBV2; possibly TRBD2 for D (6 bases). V dropped 8 bases and J dropped 3 bases, with 13 bases sitting between them. The CDR3 extends over 13 amino acids. Germline V gene lookup returns CDR1 SNHLY and CDR2 FYNNEI. The CDR3, as DNA: TGTGCCAGCTGGGAGGTGGAAGAAGAGACCCAGTACTTC. The encoded protein is CASWEVEEETQYF.

This chain joins TRBV7-6 and TRBJ2-2, with TRBD2 matching over 8 bases. Germline V gives CDR1 SGHVS, CDR2 FNYEAQ. The CDR3 length is 18 residues. The junction had 12 bases not matched to a gene; V was cut back by 2 bases and J by 4 bases. As DNA, the CDR3 is TGTGCCAGCAGCTTAAAGAGGATAGCGGGACGAATCACCGGGGAGCTGTTTTTT. Amino acids: CASSLKRIAGRITGELFF.

V and J are TRBV28 and TRBJ2-1; 9 bases agree with TRBD2. The germline gives CDR1 MDHEN, CDR2 SYDVKM. The CDR3 contains 15 residues. With V trimmed by 7 bases and J by 8 bases, 12 bases remained unmatched. This chain's CDR3 is CASTSPRVAGDEQFF. CDR3 DNA sequence: TGTGCCAGCACCTCACCAAGGGTAGCGGGAGATGAGCAGTTCTTC.

The V call is TRBV5-1, the J call TRBJ2-2, with 13 positions matching TRBD2. The CDR3 is 15 residues long. Germline V CDR1 and CDR2: SGHRS, YFSETQ. With V trimmed by 5 bases and J by 6 bases, 4 bases remained unmatched. The CDR3 loop is CASRLAGGPPGELFF. The CDR3 DNA sequence: TGCGCCAGCAGACTAGCGGGAGGGCCCCCCGGGGAGCTGTTTTTT.

The chain carries TRBV6-1 and TRBJ2-7; D gene unclear. Trimming shortened V by 3 bases and J by 3 bases, and 15 bases separated the two germline ends. Germline CDR1 MNHNS, CDR2 SASEGT. There are 15 residues in the CDR3. CDR3 sequence (DNA): TGTGCCAGCAGTGAGCATCCGGCGGTTGACTACGAGCAGTACTTC. Translating gives CASSEHPAVDYEQYF.

The chain links TRBV7-9 to TRBJ1-1; no firm D call. The germline V gene has CDR1 SEHNR and CDR2 FQNEAQ (reference sequence). The CDR3 is made up of 14 amino acids. Trimming took off 5 bases at V and 6 bases at J, with 16 bases between the two ends. The CDR3 nucleotides read TGTGCCAGCAGCCCCAAGCGGAGTATACCTGAAGCTTTCTTT. Residues: CASSPKRSIPEAFF.

The chain couples TRBV18 to TRBJ2-5; tentative D call: TRBD2 (7 bases). Germline V CDR1 and CDR2: KGHSH, LQKENI. The CDR3 extends over 16 amino acids. V lost 2 bases and J lost 4, with 17 bases in between. CDR3 coding DNA: TGTGCCAGCTCACCAGCGGGACTACAGGGAGGAGAGACCCAGTACTTC. It is translated as CASSPAGLQGGETQYF.

The J gene is TRBJ1-1, the V gene TRBV9, with 9 bases identical to TRBD1. The V segment lost 3 bases and the J segment 0 bases; nucleotides outside the gene matches: 12. Germline CDR1 reads SGDLS; CDR2 reads YYNGEE. There are 18 residues in the CDR3. The CDR3 nucleotides read TGTGCCAGCAGCGCGGGACAGGGACTAATTACAATGAACACTGAAGCTTTCTTT. Its protein product is CASSAGQGLITMNTEAFF.

Concerning this clone itself: In the same sample, other DNA sequences code for this CDR3. This chain's CDR3 is CASSSGYEQYF. In DNA, the CDR3 is TGCGCCAGCAGTTCAGGCTACGAGCAGTACTTC. The chain recombines TRBV5-1 with TRBJ2-7; D remains unclear. This CDR3 is built from 11 residues. Looked up from germline, CDR1 is SGHRS and CDR2 is YFSETQ. V lost 5 bases to trimming and J lost 3 bases, with 6 bases between them.

The chain employs TRBV19 and TRBJ2-7, with 13 bases that match TRBD2. CDR3 length: 15 amino acids. The J segment lost 4 bases and the V segment lost 7 bases, leaving 7 bases of the junction unmatched. Germline V gene sequence: CDR1 LNHDA, CDR2 SQIVND (reference sequence). CDR3 nucleotide sequence: TGTGCCAGTACCCCGACTAGCGGGAGGTTTTACGAGCAGTACTTC. Its protein product is CASTPTSGRFYEQYF.